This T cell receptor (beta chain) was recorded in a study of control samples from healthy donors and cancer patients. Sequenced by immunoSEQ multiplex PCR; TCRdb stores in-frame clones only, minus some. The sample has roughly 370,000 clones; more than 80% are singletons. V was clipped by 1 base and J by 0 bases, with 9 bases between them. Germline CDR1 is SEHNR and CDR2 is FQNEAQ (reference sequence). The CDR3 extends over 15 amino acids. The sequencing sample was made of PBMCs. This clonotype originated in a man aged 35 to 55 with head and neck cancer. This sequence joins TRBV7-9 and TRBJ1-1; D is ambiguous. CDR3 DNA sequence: TGTGCCAGCAGCTTAGTCTACAGCATGAACACTGAAGCTTTCTTT. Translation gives CASSLVYSMNTEAFF.